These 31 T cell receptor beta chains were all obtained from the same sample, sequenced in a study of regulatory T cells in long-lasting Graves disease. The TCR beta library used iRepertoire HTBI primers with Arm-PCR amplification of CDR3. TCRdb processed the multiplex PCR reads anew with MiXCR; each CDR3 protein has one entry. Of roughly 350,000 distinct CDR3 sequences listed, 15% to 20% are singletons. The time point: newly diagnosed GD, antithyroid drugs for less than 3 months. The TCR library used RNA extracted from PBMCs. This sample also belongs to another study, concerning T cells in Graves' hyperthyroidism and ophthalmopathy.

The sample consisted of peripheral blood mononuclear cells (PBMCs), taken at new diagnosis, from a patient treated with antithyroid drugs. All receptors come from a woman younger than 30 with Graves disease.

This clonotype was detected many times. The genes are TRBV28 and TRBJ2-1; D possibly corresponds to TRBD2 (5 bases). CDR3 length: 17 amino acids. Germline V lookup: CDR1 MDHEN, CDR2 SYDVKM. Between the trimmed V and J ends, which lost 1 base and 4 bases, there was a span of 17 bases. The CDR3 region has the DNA TGTGCCAGCAGTTTATCCGTGGGGTGGGGAGTATACAATGAGCAGTTCTTC. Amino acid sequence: CASSLSVGWGVYNEQFF.

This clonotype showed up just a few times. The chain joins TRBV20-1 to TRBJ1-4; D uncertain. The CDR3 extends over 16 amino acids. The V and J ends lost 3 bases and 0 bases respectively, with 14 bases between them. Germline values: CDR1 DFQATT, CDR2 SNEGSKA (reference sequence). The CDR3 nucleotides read TGCAGTGCTAGGGACCTCCTTCTTGCAACTAATGAAAAACTGTTTTTT. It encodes CSARDLLLATNEKLFF.

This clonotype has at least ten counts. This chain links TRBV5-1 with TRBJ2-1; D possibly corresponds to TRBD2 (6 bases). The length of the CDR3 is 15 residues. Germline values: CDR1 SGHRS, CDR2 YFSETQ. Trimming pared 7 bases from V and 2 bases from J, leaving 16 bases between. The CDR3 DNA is TGCGCCAGCTGCGGCGGGACCTTCGCCTACAATGAGCAGTTCTTC. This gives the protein CASCGGTFAYNEQFF. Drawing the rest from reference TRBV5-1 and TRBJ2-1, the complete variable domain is KAGVTQTPRYLIKTRGQQVTLSCSPISGHRSVSWYQQTPGQGLQFLFEYFSETQRNKGNFPGRFSGRQFSNSRSEMNVSTLELGDSALYLCASCGGTFAYNEQFFGPGTRLTVL.

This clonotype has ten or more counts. The CDR3 DNA sequence: TGTGCCAGCAGCGTAGAGACAGAGAACACCGGGGAGCTGTTTTTT. Encoded protein: CASSVETENTGELFF. This chain joins TRBV9 and TRBJ2-2, with D maybe TRBD1 (5 bases). Trimming removed 0 bases at V and 1 base at J, with 7 bases between. The germline gives CDR1 SGDLS, CDR2 YYNGEE. The CDR3 loop spans 15 amino acids.

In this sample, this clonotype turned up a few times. The CDR3 DNA follows: TGTGCCAGCAGTGGACAGATAATCATCTATAATTCACCCCTCCACTTT. The encoded protein is CASSGQIIIYNSPLHF. The V call is TRBV6-1, the J call TRBJ1-6; D is perhaps TRBD1 (5 bases). V lost 4 bases to trimming and J lost 3 bases, with 13 bases between them. The CDR3 loop spans 16 amino acids. Germline V gives CDR1 MNHNS, CDR2 SASEGT.

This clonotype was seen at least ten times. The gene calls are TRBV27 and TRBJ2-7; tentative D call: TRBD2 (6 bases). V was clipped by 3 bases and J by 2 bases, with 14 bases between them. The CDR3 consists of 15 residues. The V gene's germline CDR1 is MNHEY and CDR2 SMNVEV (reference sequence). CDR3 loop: CASSFISGLAYEQYF. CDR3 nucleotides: TGTGCCAGCAGTTTCATTAGCGGTTTGGCCTACGAGCAGTACTTC.

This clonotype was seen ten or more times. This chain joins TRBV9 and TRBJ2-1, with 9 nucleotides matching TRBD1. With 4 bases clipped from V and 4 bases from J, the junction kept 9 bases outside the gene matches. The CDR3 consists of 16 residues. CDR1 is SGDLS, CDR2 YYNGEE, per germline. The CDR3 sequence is CASSRSGTGQYNEQFF. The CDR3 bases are TGTGCCAGCAGCCGCTCCGGGACAGGGCAATACAATGAGCAGTTCTTC. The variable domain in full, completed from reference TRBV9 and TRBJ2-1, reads DSGVTQTPKHLITATGQRVTLRCSPRSGDLSVYWYQQSLDQGLQFLIQYYNGEERAKGNILERFSAQQFPDLHSELNLSSLELGDSALYFCASSRSGTGQYNEQFFGPGTRLTVL.

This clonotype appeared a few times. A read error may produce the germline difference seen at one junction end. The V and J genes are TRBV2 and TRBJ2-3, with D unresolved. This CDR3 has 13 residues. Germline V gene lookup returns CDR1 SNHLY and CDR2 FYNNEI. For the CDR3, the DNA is TGTGCCAGCAGTCAACTGGGCACAGATACGCGGTATTTT. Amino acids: CASSQLGTDTRYF. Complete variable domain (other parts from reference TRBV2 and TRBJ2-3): EPEVTQTPSHQVTQMGQEVILRCVPISNHLYFYWYRQILGQKVEFLVSFYNNEISEKSEIFDDQFSVERPDGSNFTLKIRSTKLEDSAMYFCASSQLGTDTRYFGPGTRLTVL.

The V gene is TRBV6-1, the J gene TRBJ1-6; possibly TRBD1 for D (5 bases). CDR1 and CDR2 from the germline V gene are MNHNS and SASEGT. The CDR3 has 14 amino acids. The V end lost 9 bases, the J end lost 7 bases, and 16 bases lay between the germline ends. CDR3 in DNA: TGTGCCAGTACAAGACAGAACACAAATTCACCCCTCCACTTT. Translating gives CASTRQNTNSPLHF.

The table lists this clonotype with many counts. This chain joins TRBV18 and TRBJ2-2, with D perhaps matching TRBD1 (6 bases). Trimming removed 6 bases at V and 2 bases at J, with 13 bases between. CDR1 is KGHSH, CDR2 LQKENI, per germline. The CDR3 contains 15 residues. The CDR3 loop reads CASSHRDVNTGELFF. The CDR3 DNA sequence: TGTGCCAGCTCTCACAGGGACGTTAACACCGGGGAGCTGTTTTTT.

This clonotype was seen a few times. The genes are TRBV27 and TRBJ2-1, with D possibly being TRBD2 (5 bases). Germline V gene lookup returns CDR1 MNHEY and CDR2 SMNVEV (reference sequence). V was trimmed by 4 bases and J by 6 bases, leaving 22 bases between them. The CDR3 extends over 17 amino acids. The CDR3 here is CASSSPAPSGLVNEQFF. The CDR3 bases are TGTGCCAGCAGTTCCCCAGCCCCCTCGGGATTGGTCAATGAGCAGTTCTTC.

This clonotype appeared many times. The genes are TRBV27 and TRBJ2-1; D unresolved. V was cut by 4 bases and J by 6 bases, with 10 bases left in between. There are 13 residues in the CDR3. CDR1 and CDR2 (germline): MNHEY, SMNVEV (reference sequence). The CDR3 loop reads CASSYSRFNEQFF. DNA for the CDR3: TGTGCCAGCAGTTACAGTCGGTTCAATGAGCAGTTCTTC.

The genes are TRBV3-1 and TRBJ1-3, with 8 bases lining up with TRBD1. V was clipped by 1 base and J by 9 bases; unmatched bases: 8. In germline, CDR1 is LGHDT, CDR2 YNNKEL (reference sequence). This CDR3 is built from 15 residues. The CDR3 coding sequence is TGTGCCAGCAGCCAAGGCGGACAGGGTCTGGGCACCATATATTTT. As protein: CASSQGGQGLGTIYF.

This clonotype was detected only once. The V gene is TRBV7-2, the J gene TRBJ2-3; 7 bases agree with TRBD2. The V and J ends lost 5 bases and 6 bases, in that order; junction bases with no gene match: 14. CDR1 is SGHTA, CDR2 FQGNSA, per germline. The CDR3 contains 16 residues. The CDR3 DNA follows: TGTGCCAGCAGCCGAAACCCGGGACCCGGGGGGGATACGCAGTATTTT. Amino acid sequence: CASSRNPGPGGDTQYF.

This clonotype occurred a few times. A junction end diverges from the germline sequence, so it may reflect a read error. The CDR3 region is CELRDSSYTEQFF. The CDR3 nucleotides are TGTGAACTCCGGGACAGCTCCTACACTGAGCAGTTCTTC. The V and J genes are TRBV12-3 or TRBV12-4 and TRBJ2-1, with TRBD1 matching over 7 bases. The CDR3 loop spans 13 amino acids.

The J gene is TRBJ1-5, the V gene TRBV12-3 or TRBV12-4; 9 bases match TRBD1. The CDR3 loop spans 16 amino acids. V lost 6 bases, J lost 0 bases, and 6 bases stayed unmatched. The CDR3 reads CASRPTGGNSNQPQHF. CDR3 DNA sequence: TGTGCCAGCAGACCAACAGGGGGCAATAGCAATCAGCCCCAGCATTTT.

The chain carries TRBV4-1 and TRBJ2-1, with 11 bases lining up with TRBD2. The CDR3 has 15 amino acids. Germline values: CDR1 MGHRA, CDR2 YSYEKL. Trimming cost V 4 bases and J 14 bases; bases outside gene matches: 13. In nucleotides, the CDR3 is TGCGCCAGCAGCCGGGGACTAGCGGTCCCCGTGAGGGAGTTCTTC. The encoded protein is CASSRGLAVPVREFF.

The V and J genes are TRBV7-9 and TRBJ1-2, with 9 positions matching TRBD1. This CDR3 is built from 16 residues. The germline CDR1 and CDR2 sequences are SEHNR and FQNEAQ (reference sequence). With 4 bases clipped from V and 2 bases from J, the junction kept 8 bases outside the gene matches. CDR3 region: CASSSTRGQGNYGYTF. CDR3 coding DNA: TGTGCCAGCAGCTCAACCCGAGGACAGGGGAACTATGGCTACACCTTC. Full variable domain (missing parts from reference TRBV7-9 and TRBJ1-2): DTGVSQNPRHKITKRGQNVTFRCDPISEHNRLYWYRQTLGQGPEFLTYFQNEAQLEKSRLLSDRFSAERPKGSFSTLEIQRTEQGDSAMYLCASSSTRGQGNYGYTFGSGTRLTVV.

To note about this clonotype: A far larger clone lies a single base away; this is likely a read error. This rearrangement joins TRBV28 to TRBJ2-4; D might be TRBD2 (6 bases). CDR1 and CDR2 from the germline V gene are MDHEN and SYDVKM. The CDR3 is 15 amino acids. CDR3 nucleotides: TGTGCCAGCAGTTTCTCAGGGTTTATGGTTCGGGAGCGGTTCTTC. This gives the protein CASSFSGFMVRERFF. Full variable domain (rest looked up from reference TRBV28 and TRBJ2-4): DVKVTQSSRYLVKRTGEKVFLECVQDMDHENMFWYRQDPGLGLRLIYFSYDVKMKEKGDIPEGYSVSREKKERFSLILESASTNQTSMYLCASSFSGFMVRERFFGAGTRLSVL.

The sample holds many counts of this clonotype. In nucleotides, the CDR3 is TGCAGCGTTGAGAGGGGCGGATTAGTTGAGACCCAGTACTTC. Translation gives CSVERGGLVETQYF. The rearrangement uses TRBV29-1 and TRBJ2-5, with D perhaps matching TRBD1 or TRBD2 (5 bases each). With 3 bases removed from V and 5 bases from J, the gap between germline ends came to 16 bases. Per the germline V gene, CDR1 is SQVTM and CDR2 is ANQGSEA. This CDR3 spans 14 amino acids.

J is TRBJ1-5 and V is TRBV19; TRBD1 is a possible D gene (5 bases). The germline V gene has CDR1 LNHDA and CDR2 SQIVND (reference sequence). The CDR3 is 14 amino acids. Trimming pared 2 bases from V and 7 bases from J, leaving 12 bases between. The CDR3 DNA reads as TGTGCCAGTAGTATACGGGACCACCGGCAGCCCCAGCATTTT. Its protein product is CASSIRDHRQPQHF.

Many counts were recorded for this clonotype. Here the CDR3 reads CASSSLAGAHNEQFF. Here the CDR3 DNA reads TGTGCCAGCAGTTCACTAGCGGGGGCACACAATGAGCAGTTCTTC. The rearrangement uses TRBV28 and TRBJ2-1; 11 nucleotides agree with TRBD2. Germline V CDR1 and CDR2: MDHEN, SYDVKM. J gave up 5 bases and V 4 bases, and 4 bases lay outside the gene matches. The CDR3 loop spans 15 amino acids.

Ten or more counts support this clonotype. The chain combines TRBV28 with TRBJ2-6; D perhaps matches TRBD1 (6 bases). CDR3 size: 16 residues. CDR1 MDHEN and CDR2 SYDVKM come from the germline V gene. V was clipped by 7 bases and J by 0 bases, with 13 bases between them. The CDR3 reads CASTGQGFSGANVLTF. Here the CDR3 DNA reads TGTGCCAGCACGGGGCAGGGGTTCTCTGGGGCCAACGTCCTGACTTTC.

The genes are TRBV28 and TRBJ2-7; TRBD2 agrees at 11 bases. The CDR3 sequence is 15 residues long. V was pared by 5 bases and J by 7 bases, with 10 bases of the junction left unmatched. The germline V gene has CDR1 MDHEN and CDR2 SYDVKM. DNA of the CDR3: TGTGCCAGCAGTCTAGCGGGGGGATCATACAATGAGCAGTACTTC. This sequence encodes CASSLAGGSYNEQYF.

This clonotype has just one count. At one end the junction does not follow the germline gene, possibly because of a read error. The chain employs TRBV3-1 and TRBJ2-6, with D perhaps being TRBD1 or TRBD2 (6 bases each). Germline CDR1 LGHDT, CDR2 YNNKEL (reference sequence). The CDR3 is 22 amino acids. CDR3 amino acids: CASSHYLGSGALASSGANVLSF. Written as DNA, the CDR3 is TGTGCCAGCAGCCATTACCTGGGCTCGGGGGCCTTAGCTAGCTCTGGGGCCAACGTCCTGAGTTTC.

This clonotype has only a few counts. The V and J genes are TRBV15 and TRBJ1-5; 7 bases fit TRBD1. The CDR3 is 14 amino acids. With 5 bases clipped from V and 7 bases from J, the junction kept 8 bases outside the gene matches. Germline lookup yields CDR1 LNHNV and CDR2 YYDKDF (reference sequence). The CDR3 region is CATSDRALGQPQHF. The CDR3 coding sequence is TGTGCCACCAGCGACAGGGCCCTGGGGCAGCCCCAGCATTTT.

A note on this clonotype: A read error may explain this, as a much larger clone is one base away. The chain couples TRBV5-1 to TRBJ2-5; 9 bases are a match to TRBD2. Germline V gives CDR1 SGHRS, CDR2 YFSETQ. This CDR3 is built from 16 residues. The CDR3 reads CASSLARGGAQETQHF. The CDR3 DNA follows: TGCGCCAGCAGCTTGGCCCGCGGGGGGGCCCAAGAGACCCAGCACTTC.

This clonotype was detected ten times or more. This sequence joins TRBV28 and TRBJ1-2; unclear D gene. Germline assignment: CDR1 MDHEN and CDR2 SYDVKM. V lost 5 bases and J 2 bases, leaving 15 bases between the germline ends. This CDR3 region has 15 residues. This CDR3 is CASSTPKGLNYGYTF. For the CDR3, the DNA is TGTGCCAGCAGTACCCCAAAGGGCCTAAACTATGGCTACACCTTC.

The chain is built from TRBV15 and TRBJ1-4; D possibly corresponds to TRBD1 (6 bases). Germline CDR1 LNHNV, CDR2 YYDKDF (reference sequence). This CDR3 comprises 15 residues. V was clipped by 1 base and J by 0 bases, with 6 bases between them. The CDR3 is CATSRGTATNEKLFF. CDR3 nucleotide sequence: TGTGCCACCAGCAGAGGGACAGCAACTAATGAAAAACTGTTTTTT.

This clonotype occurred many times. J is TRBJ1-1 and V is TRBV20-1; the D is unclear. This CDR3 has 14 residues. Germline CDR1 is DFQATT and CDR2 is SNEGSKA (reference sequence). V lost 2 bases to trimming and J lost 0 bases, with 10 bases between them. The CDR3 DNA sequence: TGCAGTGCTAGACTCAGGCCTTTGAACACTGAAGCTTTCTTT. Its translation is CSARLRPLNTEAFF.

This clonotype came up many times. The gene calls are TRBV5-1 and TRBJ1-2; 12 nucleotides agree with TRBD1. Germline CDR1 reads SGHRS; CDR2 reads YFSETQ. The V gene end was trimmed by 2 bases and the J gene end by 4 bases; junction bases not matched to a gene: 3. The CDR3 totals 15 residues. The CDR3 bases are TGCGCCAGCAGCTTCGGGACAGGGGGCTTCTATGGCTACACCTTC. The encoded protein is CASSFGTGGFYGYTF.